This T cell receptor (beta chain) was captured by sequencing in a study of T cell responses to AZD1222 COVID-19 vaccine. TCRdb's table, derived via immunoSEQ multiplex PCR, lists solely in-frame clones and lacks some. The sample has approximately 100,000 clones; under 95% are singletons. The source material was peripheral blood, sampled on day 0 of AZD1222 vaccination. This sequence was found in an adult in good health.

The CDR3 reads CSASFRGEYWGEQFF. CDR3 nucleotide sequence: TGCAGTGCTAGTTTTCGCGGGGAGTATTGGGGTGAGCAGTTCTTC. The chain combines TRBV20-1 with TRBJ2-1, with a weak D call TRBD2 (6 bases). The CDR3 is made up of 15 amino acids. CDR1 is DFQATT, CDR2 SNEGSKA, per germline (reference sequence). Trimming took 3 bases from V and 9 from J, leaving 21 bases between them.